These 22 T cell receptor beta chains share one sample of origin, sequenced in a study of shared clonotypes between healthy human individuals. The repertoire was sequenced with immunoSEQ multiplex PCR; TCRdb's copy has only in-frame clones and lacks some. The sample holds 400,000 to 600,000 clones, roughly 95% seen once. The source material was naive CD4+ T cells sorted from blood. Subset defined: CD45RA+ positively selected. The origin of the receptors is a woman aged 25 to 39 in good health.

This sequence joins TRBV7-3 and TRBJ2-3; D uncertain. This CDR3 comprises 14 residues. The germline gives CDR1 SGHTA, CDR2 FQGTGA. Trimming cost V 8 bases and J 2 bases, with 14 bases left between them. CDR3 sequence reads: CASALLEVTDTQYF. The CDR3 DNA follows: TGTGCCAGCGCATTGCTTGAGGTCACAGATACGCAGTATTTT.

The chain carries TRBV10-2 and TRBJ2-7; no clear D gene. Trimming cost V 1 base and J 9 bases, with 19 bases left between them. CDR1 is WSHSY, CDR2 SAAADI, per germline. The CDR3 has 15 residues. In DNA form, the CDR3 reads TGCGCCAGCAGTGAGTATTCATTTAGCTCTATGGGGCAGTACTTC. Amino acids: CASSEYSFSSMGQYF.

The V gene is TRBV5-1, the J gene TRBJ2-1; 8 bases are shared with TRBD1. J gave up 4 bases and V 0 bases, and 3 bases lay outside the gene matches. The CDR3 runs 15 residues. In germline, CDR1 is SGHRS, CDR2 YFSETQ. CDR3 nucleotides: TGCGCCAGCAGCTTGGGACAGGGGAAATACAATGAGCAGTTCTTC. The encoded protein is CASSLGQGKYNEQFF.

This chain links TRBV30 with TRBJ1-4; no definite D call. This CDR3 is 10 amino acids long. The V end lost 6 bases, the J end lost 7 bases, and 6 bases lay between the germline ends. Germline V gene lookup returns CDR1 GTSNPN and CDR2 SVGIG (reference sequence). Written as DNA, the CDR3 is TGTGCCTGCGGAAGTGAAAAACTGTTTTTT. It is translated as CACGSEKLFF.

The rearrangement links TRBV5-6 to TRBJ2-7; no clear D gene. V lost 0 bases and J 6 bases, leaving 10 bases between the germline ends. Germline V gene lookup returns CDR1 SGHDT and CDR2 YYEEEE. The CDR3 has 13 residues. CDR3 amino acids: CASSLAPTGEQYF. CDR3 coding DNA: TGTGCCAGCAGCTTGGCGCCGACCGGCGAGCAGTACTTC.

The rearrangement links TRBV4-1 to TRBJ2-7; 8 nucleotides align to TRBD2. CDR1 MGHRA and CDR2 YSYEKL come from the germline V gene. The V and J ends lost 3 bases and 2 bases, in that order; junction bases with no gene match: 6. This CDR3 comprises 15 residues. DNA of the CDR3: TGCGCCAGCAGCCAGTCGACTAGCGACACCTACGAGCAGTACTTC. Translated, it gives CASSQSTSDTYEQYF.

The chain couples TRBV20-1 to TRBJ2-1; no clear D gene. The germline V gene has CDR1 DFQATT and CDR2 SNEGSKA (reference sequence). Trimming removed 2 bases at V and 12 bases at J, with 11 bases between. CDR3 length: 11 residues. CDR3 nucleotide sequence: TGCAGTGCTAGAAGGAAATCGTTGCAGTTCTTC. Translated, it gives CSARRKSLQFF.

The chain links TRBV30 to TRBJ1-3; possibly TRBD1 for D (5 bases). V lost 2 bases and J lost 2, with 13 bases in between. The CDR3 spans 15 residues. Germline V lookup: CDR1 GTSNPN, CDR2 SVGIG (reference sequence). CDR3 nucleotides: TGTGCCTGGAGTAAAGGAGGGACGACTGGAAACACCATATATTTT. It yields the protein CAWSKGGTTGNTIYF.

V gene TRBV5-1 combines with J gene TRBJ2-7; no firm D call. The CDR3 totals 18 residues. Germline V CDR1 and CDR2: SGHRS, YFSETQ. Between the trimmed V and J ends, which lost 0 bases and 0 bases, there was a span of 19 bases. The CDR3 nucleotides are TGCGCCAGCAGCTTGGCAGTCGCGGCAGGCCAAAGCTCCTACGAGCAGTACTTC. The encoded protein is CASSLAVAAGQSSYEQYF.

The DNA of the CDR3 is TGTGCCAGCTCAGCCGGAGTCTACGAGCAGTACTTC. The encoded protein is CASSAGVYEQYF. The chain joins TRBV18 to TRBJ2-7; D not certain. The CDR3 consists of 12 residues. The germline V and J ends were trimmed by 5 bases and 3 bases, with 8 bases remaining between them. Germline CDR1 is KGHSH and CDR2 is LQKENI.

The CDR3 nucleotides read TGTGCCAGCAGTGTGCGGGCTAGCGGCACCGGTTCGCCCATCTACGAGCAGTACTTC. It yields the protein CASSVRASGTGSPIYEQYF. The J gene is TRBJ2-7, the V gene TRBV6-1; 7 bases are a match to TRBD2. Trimming at V came to 4 bases and at J to 3 bases, leaving 21 bases not matched to a gene. Germline CDR1 is MNHNS and CDR2 is SASEGT. The CDR3 runs to 19 residues.

Remarks on this clone: The same CDR3 can be traced to other DNA sequences in this sample. This chain uses TRBV27 with TRBJ1-5, with D possibly matching TRBD1 (5 bases). The CDR3 extends over 13 amino acids. V lost 2 bases to trimming and J lost 4 bases, with 6 bases between them. CDR1 is MNHEY and CDR2 is SMNVEV in the germline V gene (reference sequence). CDR3 sequence (DNA): TGTGCCAGCAGTTTAAAGGGGAATCAGCCCCAGCATTTT. Protein sequence: CASSLKGNQPQHF.

The CDR3 DNA reads TGCGCCAGCAGATCACTTCTTCGACTAGCGGGAGAGGGAGATACGCAGTATTTT. It specifies CASRSLLRLAGEGDTQYF. V usage is TRBV10-2 and J usage is TRBJ2-3, with 12 bases matching TRBD2. The V gene end was trimmed by 6 bases and the J gene end by 5 bases; junction bases not matched to a gene: 15. Germline V gene data show CDR1 as WSHSY and CDR2 as SAAADI. This CDR3 is 18 amino acids long.

The chain couples TRBV6-5 to TRBJ2-7; unclear D gene. CDR1 is MNHEY, CDR2 SVGAGI, per germline. The CDR3 has 13 amino acids. Trimming pared 4 bases from V and 2 bases from J, leaving 9 bases between. The CDR3: CASSWKGPYEQYF. CDR3 coding DNA: TGTGCCAGCAGTTGGAAGGGCCCCTACGAGCAGTACTTC.

The V gene is TRBV9, the J gene TRBJ2-3; perhaps D is TRBD1 or TRBD2 (5 bases each). V shed 0 bases and J shed 5 bases, with 19 bases lying between them. The CDR3 is 17 residues long. Germline loops: CDR1 SGDLS, CDR2 YYNGEE. The chain's CDR3 is CASSVGWGRSGLDTQYF. In DNA form, the CDR3 reads TGTGCCAGCAGCGTAGGTTGGGGGAGAAGCGGTTTAGATACGCAGTATTTT.

V usage is TRBV5-4 and J usage is TRBJ2-5; tentative D call: TRBD1 (5 bases). The J call may not be correct, given that the DNA end is closer to TRBJ2-7. The CDR3 has 14 amino acids. From germline, CDR1 is SGHNT and CDR2 YYREEE (reference sequence). The DNA for the CDR3 is TGTGCCAGCAGCTTAAGGGGTAATCACCACGAGCAGTACTTC. It specifies CASSLRGNHHEQYF.

The V and J genes are TRBV7-3 and TRBJ2-1, with 11 nucleotides matching TRBD2. There are 17 residues in the CDR3. The J segment lost 6 bases and the V segment lost 2 bases, leaving 9 bases of the junction unmatched. Germline V lookup: CDR1 SGHTA, CDR2 FQGTGA. The CDR3 here is CASSLGVGLAASNEQFF. In DNA, the CDR3 is TGTGCCAGCAGCTTAGGGGTGGGACTAGCGGCGAGCAATGAGCAGTTCTTC.

V and J are TRBV6-6 and TRBJ2-7; 7 nucleotides agree with TRBD1. Germline V gives CDR1 MNHNY, CDR2 SVGAGI (reference sequence). V dropped 0 bases and J dropped 4; count of bases not matched to a gene: 3. This CDR3 is 14 amino acids long. Written as DNA, the CDR3 is TGTGCCAGCAGTTACTCGGGACAGCAATACGAGCAGTACTTC. This codes for CASSYSGQQYEQYF.

V gene TRBV27 combines with J gene TRBJ2-7, with a weak D call TRBD1 (6 bases). The CDR3 consists of 15 residues. The V end was cut by 5 bases, the J end by 0 bases, with 14 bases between. Per germline, CDR1 MNHEY and CDR2 SMNVEV (reference sequence). CDR3 in amino acids: CASSGQGKASYEQYF. The CDR3 DNA reads TGTGCCAGCAGTGGCCAGGGGAAAGCCTCCTACGAGCAGTACTTC.

V usage is TRBV18 and J usage is TRBJ2-7; TRBD1 aligns across 8 bases. Germline V CDR1 and CDR2: KGHSH, LQKENI. The CDR3 covers 17 residues. After removal of 5 bases from V and 7 bases from J, the junction contained 19 bases not matched to a gene. The DNA of the CDR3 is TGTGCCAGCTCAAGTATGCAAACCGGGACAGGTAATTCGGAGCAGTACTTC. This codes for CASSSMQTGTGNSEQYF.

The V call is TRBV27, the J call TRBJ2-3; no clear D gene. Trimming stripped 5 bases from V and 6 bases from J, with 15 bases between. The germline V gene has CDR1 MNHEY and CDR2 SMNVEV (reference sequence). This CDR3 region has 14 residues. In nucleotides, the CDR3 is TGTGCCAGCAGTGCCGGATGGCTTACGGATACGCAGTATTTT. This encodes CASSAGWLTDTQYF.

The genes are TRBV7-9 and TRBJ2-1; D could derive from TRBD1 or TRBD2 (5 bases each). The CDR3 is 14 residues long. Germline CDR1 SEHNR, CDR2 FQNEAQ (reference sequence). The V end was cut by 3 bases, the J end by 11 bases, with 17 bases between. The chain's CDR3 is CASSLGRSIGQQFF. The CDR3 nucleotides read TGTGCCAGCAGCTTGGGACGGTCTATAGGGCAGCAGTTCTTC.